These T cell receptor beta chains were read from a single sample in a study of human T cells and chemical hapten exposure. In TCRdb, the RACE reads were re-called with MiXCR into one record per CDR3 protein. This table holds about 340,000 distinct CDR3 sequences, around 7% found once. Source: whole blood, taken in connection with sensitization to the hapten diphenylcyclopropenone (DPC). The source of these receptors is a woman aged 18-29 years with alopecia areata. Some clones in this sample may be carry-over from other donors' samples. CDR3s include the opening cysteine and the closing phenylalanine or tryptophan. The D gene is left open where the match is weak. Some rows have no size entry. The others give once, few or many, or a class for an expanded clone.

clone_size,v_call,d_call,j_call,cdr3_aa,cdr3_nt
few,TRBV12-3/TRBV12-4,TRBD1,TRBJ1-4,CASSLFQGAREKLFF,TGTGCCAGCAGTTTATTTCAGGGGGCGAGGGAAAAACTGTTTTTT
-,TRBV29-1,-,TRBJ1-5,CSVRGQVNQPQHF,TGCAGCGTTAGAGGACAAGTCAATCAGCCCCAGCATTTT
many,TRBV7-9,-,TRBJ2-1,CASSLGGLGRTYNEQFF,TGTGCCAGCAGCTTAGGTGGACTGGGACGAACCTACAATGAGCAGTTCTTC
-,TRBV27,TRBD2,TRBJ2-4,CASRLGGSKNIQYF,TGTGCCAGCAGGCTGGGGGGGTCCAAAAACATTCAGTACTTC
many,TRBV6-5,-,TRBJ2-5,CASVNEGPGGTQYF,TGTGCCAGCGTCAACGAGGGCCCCGGGGGGACCCAGTACTTC
many,TRBV29-1,-,TRBJ2-4,CSVVGQGETKNIQYF,TGCAGCGTTGTAGGGCAGGGCGAGACCAAAAACATTCAGTACTTC
few,TRBV12-3/TRBV12-4,TRBD1,TRBJ1-5,CASSPLGTGSQPQHF,TGTGCCAGCAGTCCACTCGGGACAGGGAGTCAGCCCCAGCATTTT
many,TRBV6-1,TRBD2,TRBJ2-3,CASSTLAGGGIDTQYF,TGTGCCAGCAGTACCTTGGCGGGGGGCGGAATAGATACGCAGTATTTT
few,TRBV7-3,-,TRBJ2-2,CASSLTPRTISTGELFF,TGTGCCAGCAGCTTAACCCCCCGCACGATTTCCACCGGGGAGCTGTTTTTT
few,TRBV12-5,-,TRBJ2-7,CASGLNYEQYF,TGTGCTAGTGGTTTGAACTACGAGCAGTACTTC
few,TRBV4-2,TRBD1,TRBJ2-7,CASSQPGQGEQYF,TGTGCCAGCAGCCAGCCGGGACAGGGCGAGCAGTACTTC
few,TRBV27,-,TRBJ2-6,CASSRNVGLNSGANVLTF,TGTGCCAGCAGTAGGAACGTCGGGTTAAACTCTGGGGCCAACGTCCTGACTTTC
-,TRBV29-1,-,TRBJ2-7,CSVVGGSYEQYF,TGCAGCGTTGTCGGCGGTTCCTACGAGCAGTACTTC
-,TRBV4-1,-,TRBJ2-3,CASSQVAGLRVTDTQYF,TGCGCCAGCAGCCAAGTTGCGGGGCTGAGGGTTACAGATACGCAGTATTTT
many,TRBV5-1,-,TRBJ2-7,CASSFDSTYEQYF,TGCGCCAGCAGCTTCGACAGCACCTACGAGCAGTACTTC
many,TRBV6-5,-,TRBJ2-3,CASTRLGGTDTQYF,TGTGCCAGCACCCGTTTGGGTGGCACAGATACGCAGTATTTT
few,TRBV6-1,TRBD2,TRBJ2-5,CASSGIAGYQETQYF,TGTGCCAGCAGTGGTATAGCGGGGTACCAAGAGACCCAGTACTTC
-,TRBV5-6,-,TRBJ2-5,CASSRREAQYF,TGTGCCAGCAGCAGGCGGGAAGCCCAGTACTTC
-,TRBV3-1,TRBD1,TRBJ1-1,CASSRQGASEAFF,TGTGCCAGCAGCCGACAGGGGGCCTCTGAAGCTTTCTTT
-,TRBV29-1,-,TRBJ1-2,CSVGSPGLYGYTF,TGCAGCGTTGGGTCGCCAGGCCTTTATGGCTACACCTTC
-,TRBV11-1,-,TRBJ1-1,CASSLGQQNTEAFF,TGTGCCAGCAGCTTAGGCCAACAGAACACTGAAGCTTTCTTT
-,TRBV27,-,TRBJ2-3,CASSLSVAPGRTDTQYF,TGTGCCAGCAGTTTATCCGTAGCGCCGGGCCGCACAGATACGCAGTATTTT
many,TRBV12-3/TRBV12-4,-,TRBJ1-5,CASSIRGLNQPQHF,TGTGCCAGCAGTATTCGGGGGCTCAATCAGCCCCAGCATTTT
-,TRBV9,-,TRBJ1-1,CASGVASRDSEAFF,TGTGCCAGCGGCGTAGCTAGCCGGGATTCTGAAGCTTTCTTT
-,TRBV2,-,TRBJ2-3,CARTAAHGTQYF,TGTGCCAGGACGGCTGCACACGGTACGCAGTATTTT
many,TRBV12-3/TRBV12-4,TRBD1,TRBJ2-7,CATRDRDYEQYF,TGTGCCACGCGGGACAGGGACTACGAGCAGTACTTC
-,TRBV9,TRBD1,TRBJ2-5,CASSVGTGYMVTQYF,TGTGCCAGCAGCGTCGGGACAGGGTATATGGTGACCCAGTACTTC
-,TRBV15,-,TRBJ2-6,CATTAEELVGTNVLTF,TGTGCCACCACAGCAGAGGAGTTAGTAGGGACCAACGTCCTGACTTTC
-,TRBV10-3,TRBD1,TRBJ2-6,CAISGVTETGARSLSGANVLTF,TGTGCCATCAGTGGAGTTACGGAGACAGGGGCTCGATCCCTCTCTGGGGCCAACGTCCTGACTTTC
few,TRBV5-1,TRBD1,TRBJ2-3,CASSLDGQGLDTQYF,TGCGCCAGCAGCTTGGATGGACAGGGGTTAGATACGCAGTATTTT
-,TRBV7-2,-,TRBJ1-6,CASSPDREYSPLHF,TGTGCCAGCAGCCCGGACCGAGAGTATTCACCCCTCCACTTT
few,TRBV6-5,-,TRBJ1-1,CASSSQAEAFF,TGTGCCAGCAGTTCGCAGGCTGAAGCTTTCTTT
many,TRBV29-1,-,TRBJ2-2,CSVEAKWGELFF,TGCAGCGTTGAAGCAAAGTGGGGGGAGCTGTTTTTT
-,TRBV7-9,-,TRBJ1-6,CASSSVPSPLHF,TGTGCCAGCAGCTCGGTCCCTTCACCCCTCCACTTT
-,TRBV6-5,TRBD1,TRBJ1-3,CASSSGQGNGNTIYF,TGTGCCAGCAGCTCGGGACAGGGTAATGGAAACACCATATATTTT
-,TRBV5-4,-,TRBJ1-6,CASSFRGEGSPLHF,TGTGCCAGCAGCTTCCGGGGGGAGGGCTCACCCCTCCACTTT
-,TRBV20-1,-,TRBJ1-4,CSARDPQFNEKLFF,TGCAGTGCTAGAGATCCACAGTTTAATGAAAAACTGTTTTTT
many,TRBV7-9,-,TRBJ2-1,CASRPGTLEGNEQFF,TGTGCCAGCAGGCCCGGGACTCTCGAAGGGAATGAGCAGTTCTTC
-,TRBV18,-,TRBJ1-5,CASSPPGGHLSQPQHF,TGTGCCAGCTCACCACCGGGGGGACATTTATCTCAGCCCCAGCATTTT
-,TRBV12-3/TRBV12-4,-,TRBJ1-1,CASSLFVGTEAFF,TGTGCCAGCAGTTTATTCGTGGGCACTGAAGCTTTCTTT
-,TRBV3-1,TRBD1,TRBJ2-2,CASSPWTGGSGELFF,TGTGCCAGCAGCCCTTGGACAGGGGGCTCCGGGGAGCTGTTTTTT
many,TRBV20-1,TRBD2,TRBJ2-7,CSAAGTSQYEQYF,TGCAGTGCTGCCGGGACTAGTCAGTACGAGCAGTACTTC
few,TRBV12-3/TRBV12-4,-,TRBJ1-3,CASSFSGSGNTIYF,TGTGCCAGCAGTTTTTCAGGGAGCGGGAACACCATATATTTT
many,TRBV5-4,-,TRBJ2-5,CASSLELEETQYF,TGTGCCAGCAGCTTGGAACTAGAAGAGACCCAGTACTTC
few,TRBV20-1,-,TRBJ1-3,CSARDPRGNSGNTIYF,TGCAGTGCTAGAGATCCCCGGGGGAACTCTGGAAACACCATATATTTT
-,TRBV29-1,-,TRBJ1-1,CSAERGPDTEAFF,TGCAGCGCCGAAAGGGGTCCCGACACTGAAGCTTTCTTT
many,TRBV12-3/TRBV12-4,-,TRBJ2-7,CASSLVYEQYF,TGTGCCAGCAGTTTAGTCTACGAGCAGTACTTC
-,TRBV12-3/TRBV12-4,-,TRBJ1-5,CASSPTDRLPQHF,TGTGCCAGCAGTCCGACCGACAGGTTACCCCAGCATTTT
-,TRBV7-8,TRBD2,TRBJ2-1,CASSPQRGATFRYNEQFF,TGTGCCAGCAGCCCCCAGCGGGGGGCGACTTTCCGATACAATGAGCAGTTCTTC
-,TRBV12-3/TRBV12-4,-,TRBJ1-3,CASSTRFSGNTIYF,TGTGCCAGCAGCACTCGATTCTCTGGAAACACCATATATTTT
many,TRBV20-1,-,TRBJ2-3,CSADIQAPYSTDTQYF,TGCAGTGCCGATATACAAGCTCCTTATAGCACAGATACGCAGTATTTT
many,TRBV12-3/TRBV12-4,-,TRBJ2-1,CASSRDRGYNEQFF,TGTGCCAGCAGTCGGGACCGCGGATACAATGAGCAGTTCTTC
few,TRBV2,TRBD2,TRBJ2-1,CASSIILAGGRNEQFF,TGTGCCAGCAGTATTATACTAGCGGGGGGGCGAAATGAGCAGTTCTTC
-,TRBV29-1,-,TRBJ2-5,CSVVGPNQETQYF,TGCAGCGTTGTAGGGCCGAACCAAGAGACCCAGTACTTC
many,TRBV20-1,-,TRBJ2-7,CSARDTDSYEQYF,TGCAGTGCTAGAGATACAGACTCCTACGAGCAGTACTTC